The 3 T cell receptor beta chains below were found in one sample sequenced in a study of Graves' ophthalmopathy and Graves' hyperthyroidism. Amplification of TCR beta CDR3 regions used RNA transcripts. HTBI primers were employed in first-round RT-PCR, then a second-round multiplex PCR followed. TCRdb independently ran MiXCR on the multiplex PCR reads; one entry per CDR3 protein. The repertoire holds about 740,000 distinct CDR3 sequences, with roughly 41% as singletons. The sample consisted of peripheral blood. The receptors stem from an adult man with Graves' ophthalmopathy.

The chain uses TRBV6-1 and TRBJ2-5; 9 bases map to TRBD2. Trimming cost V 3 bases and J 7 bases; bases outside gene matches: 9. The CDR3 is made up of 15 amino acids. Per germline, CDR1 MNHNS and CDR2 SASEGT. Here the CDR3 reads CASSDVPTSGGTQYF. Here the CDR3 DNA reads TGTGCCAGCAGTGACGTACCGACTAGCGGTGGGACCCAGTACTTC.

This clonotype turned up a few times. The chain employs TRBV7-9 and TRBJ1-1; D is possibly TRBD1 (6 bases). Germline CDR1 and CDR2: SEHNR and FQNEAQ (reference sequence). Trimming removed 6 bases from V and 7 bases from J, with 24 bases in between. This CDR3 has 16 residues. The CDR3: CASSMSGTSLVIEAFF. CDR3 bases: TGTGCCAGCAGTATGTCCGGGACATCGTTAGTTATTGAAGCTTTCTTT.

Worth noting for this clonotype: A read error may account for a junction end that differs from germline. This chain links TRBV10-2 with TRBJ2-7, with D possibly being TRBD2 (6 bases). The CDR3 contains 14 residues. Per the germline V gene, CDR1 is WSHSY and CDR2 is SAAADI. The CDR3 bases are TGTGCCAGCAGTTATCGGGCGGGGCCCTACGAGCAGTACTTC. Encoded protein: CASSYRAGPYEQYF.